Shown below are 19 T cell receptor beta chains from a single sample sequenced in a study of T-cell reconstitution after alpha-beta-depleted transplantation in children. Construction of the TCRbeta library involved unique molecular identifiers. One entry per CDR3 protein results from TCRdb running MiXCR on the PCR reads. Counted here are some 830,000 distinct CDR3 sequences, roughly 15% occurring once; the ten biggest clones make up approximately 4.5%. Specimen: PBMCs, mostly from graft donor cells, collected 360 days after TCRalphabeta/CD19-depleted stem cell transplant. The source is a male patient younger than 18 who had a stem cell transplant for acute lymphoblastic leukemia, so the T cells may come from the graft donor.

This clonotype occurred many times. The chain joins TRBV29-1 to TRBJ2-1, with no clear D. Germline values: CDR1 SQVTM, CDR2 ANQGSEA. This CDR3 comprises 13 residues. V was cut by 4 bases and J by 1 base, with 8 bases left in between. CDR3 in DNA: TGCAGCGTTGGCAGGTGGTCCTACAATGAGCAGTTCTTC. Protein: CSVGRWSYNEQFF.

This clonotype was seen just once. The gene calls are TRBV6-1 and TRBJ2-7, with TRBD1 matching 8 bases. The germline V gene encodes CDR1 MNHNS and CDR2 SASEGT. The CDR3 sequence is 15 residues long. Trimming took 7 bases from V and 2 from J; bases not matched to a gene: 10. CDR3 region: CASNPRSTGAYEQYF. CDR3 coding DNA: TGTGCCAGCAACCCCCGCTCGACAGGGGCCTACGAGCAGTACTTC.

This clonotype was seen at least ten times. V gene TRBV4-3 combines with J gene TRBJ1-5; D ambiguous. The CDR3 spans 15 residues. Germline V CDR1 and CDR2: LGHNA, YSLEER. Trimming stripped 0 bases from V and 4 bases from J, with 10 bases between. The CDR3 spells CASSQDDTQNQPQHF. The CDR3 DNA reads as TGCGCCAGCAGCCAAGACGACACTCAAAATCAGCCCCAGCATTTT.

The gene calls are TRBV13 and TRBJ2-1; no definite D call. Germline lookup yields CDR1 PRHDT and CDR2 FYEKMQ (reference sequence). V lost 4 bases and J lost 8, with 12 bases in between. The CDR3 has 13 amino acids. CDR3 sequence: CASSYTKGDEQFF. CDR3 bases: TGTGCCAGCAGCTATACTAAGGGCGATGAGCAGTTCTTC.

V and J are TRBV6-1 and TRBJ2-2, with D tentatively TRBD1 (6 bases). The V gene's germline CDR1 is MNHNS and CDR2 SASEGT. Trimming left V 6 bases short and J 4 bases short, with 15 bases between. This CDR3 region has 15 residues. The CDR3 sequence: CASSSRGSSTGELFF. The CDR3 coding sequence is TGTGCCAGCAGCAGCAGGGGATCCAGCACCGGGGAGCTGTTTTTT.

This clonotype has at least ten counts. The chain couples TRBV6-1 to TRBJ2-1; maybe TRBD2 (5 bases). The germline CDR1 and CDR2 sequences are MNHNS and SASEGT. CDR3 length equals 15 residues. Trimming removed 7 bases from V and 0 bases from J, with 13 bases in between. Here the CDR3 DNA reads TGTGCCAGCAACCCGGACTCGTACTCCTACAATGAGCAGTTCTTC. This translates into CASNPDSYSYNEQFF.

This clonotype was seen more than once but under ten times. This chain joins TRBV2 and TRBJ2-1; 9 nucleotides line up with TRBD1. The CDR3 consists of 16 residues. V trimming: 1 base; J trimming: 8 bases; junction bases outside the gene matches: 9. Germline values: CDR1 SNHLY, CDR2 FYNNEI. The CDR3 here is CASSEDGTGYGDEQFF. Here the CDR3 DNA reads TGTGCCAGCAGTGAAGACGGGACAGGGTATGGGGATGAGCAGTTCTTC. The whole variable domain, remainder taken from reference TRBV2 and TRBJ2-1, is EPEVTQTPSHQVTQMGQEVILRCVPISNHLYFYWYRQILGQKVEFLVSFYNNEISEKSEIFDDQFSVERPDGSNFTLKIRSTKLEDSAMYFCASSEDGTGYGDEQFFGPGTRLTVL.

The V gene is TRBV18, the J gene TRBJ1-4; no clear D. Trimming removed 4 bases from V and 14 bases from J, with 17 bases in between. This CDR3 has 13 residues. In germline, CDR1 is KGHSH, CDR2 LQKENI. CDR3: CASSRLPRKRLFF. CDR3 DNA: TGTGCCAGCTCACGACTACCTAGAAAACGGCTGTTTTTT.

The chain recombines TRBV20-1 with TRBJ2-7; perhaps TRBD2 as D (5 bases). The length of the CDR3 is 14 residues. Trimming removed 3 bases from V and 2 bases from J, with 14 bases in between. Germline V CDR1 and CDR2: DFQATT, SNEGSKA (reference sequence). The CDR3 is CSARDSMYAYEQYF. In DNA form, the CDR3 reads TGCAGTGCTAGGGACTCCATGTATGCCTACGAGCAGTACTTC.

CDR3 sequence reads: CASSQESPTYNEQFF. The CDR3 DNA follows: TGTGCCAGCTCACAGGAGAGCCCAACCTACAATGAGCAGTTCTTC. The gene calls are TRBV18 and TRBJ2-1; D is unresolved. Germline V lookup: CDR1 KGHSH, CDR2 LQKENI. Trimming left V 4 bases short and J 2 bases short, with 12 bases between. CDR3 size: 15 residues.

The chain has TRBV7-6 and TRBJ2-1; 8 nucleotides line up with TRBD2. The CDR3 is 15 residues long. V was pared by 8 bases and J by 5 bases, with 11 bases of the junction left unmatched. The germline V gene has CDR1 SGHVS and CDR2 FNYEAQ. CDR3 nucleotide sequence: TGTGCCAGCTGTGCCGGGAGGGACCTACACAATGAGCAGTTCTTC. Its protein product is CASCAGRDLHNEQFF.

The rearrangement joins TRBV5-6 to TRBJ2-5, with D possibly matching TRBD2 (5 bases). The CDR3 length is 14 residues. Germline V lookup: CDR1 SGHDT, CDR2 YYEEEE. Trimming took 4 bases from V and 2 from J, leaving 12 bases between them. Here the CDR3 reads CASSREPAQETQYF. The CDR3 coding sequence is TGTGCCAGCAGCCGGGAACCGGCGCAAGAGACCCAGTACTTC.

This clonotype was recorded a few times. The rearrangement joins TRBV5-1 to TRBJ2-2; D unresolved. The germline V gene encodes CDR1 SGHRS and CDR2 YFSETQ. Trimming pared 1 base from V and 0 bases from J, leaving 7 bases between. The CDR3 is made up of 15 amino acids. CDR3 region: CASSLLPANTGELFF. The CDR3, as DNA: TGCGCCAGCAGCTTGCTTCCGGCGAACACCGGGGAGCTGTTTTTT.

This clonotype was seen at least ten times. The chain has TRBV5-1 and TRBJ1-5, with D possibly matching TRBD1 (6 bases). The CDR3 loop spans 14 amino acids. V shed 7 bases and J shed 7 bases, with 18 bases lying between them. CDR1 SGHRS and CDR2 YFSETQ come from the germline V gene. CDR3 region: CASPEGGWIQPQHF. CDR3 DNA: TGCGCCAGCCCCGAAGGGGGATGGATACAGCCCCAGCATTTT.

This clonotype was observed at least ten times. The chain links TRBV7-9 to TRBJ2-7; 13 nucleotides agree with TRBD2. The CDR3 has 15 residues. Trimming removed 6 bases from V and 2 bases from J; junction bases left unmatched: 4. CDR1 SEHNR and CDR2 FQNEAQ come from the germline V gene (reference sequence). The CDR3 sequence: CASRSGTSGTYEQYF. The CDR3 DNA follows: TGTGCCAGCAGGTCCGGGACTAGCGGGACCTACGAGCAGTACTTC.

The chain combines TRBV6-1 with TRBJ2-7; 7 nucleotides match TRBD1. The junction had 8 bases not matched to a gene; V was cut back by 6 bases and J by 3 bases. Germline loops: CDR1 MNHNS, CDR2 SASEGT. The CDR3 contains 14 residues. The CDR3 here is CASRRQGRGYEQYF. The CDR3 bases are TGTGCCAGCAGGCGACAGGGCCGAGGCTACGAGCAGTACTTC.

V and J are TRBV27 and TRBJ2-7, with D tentatively TRBD1 or TRBD2 (5 bases each). CDR1 is MNHEY and CDR2 is SMNVEV in the germline V gene (reference sequence). The ends were cut back, 6 bases at V and 3 bases at J, with 21 bases in the middle. The CDR3 spans 16 residues. The CDR3 is CASRRPGDGARYEQYF. For the CDR3, the DNA is TGTGCCAGCAGACGGCCCGGGGACGGGGCCCGCTACGAGCAGTACTTC.

The rearrangement links TRBV7-9 to TRBJ2-7; D perhaps matches TRBD2 (5 bases). CDR3 size: 16 residues. Trimming took off 4 bases at V and 5 bases at J, with 21 bases between the two ends. Germline CDR1 reads SEHNR; CDR2 reads FQNEAQ (reference sequence). The CDR3 nucleotides read TGTGCCAGCAGCTGGCCCCCCGCGCCGTCGGGAAACGAGCAGTACTTC. Protein: CASSWPPAPSGNEQYF. Filled out from reference TRBV7-9 and TRBJ2-7, the complete variable domain reads DTGVSQNPRHKITKRGQNVTFRCDPISEHNRLYWYRQTLGQGPEFLTYFQNEAQLEKSRLLSDRFSAERPKGSFSTLEIQRTEQGDSAMYLCASSWPPAPSGNEQYFGPGTRLTVT.

The rearrangement joins TRBV9 to TRBJ2-3; D is perhaps TRBD1 (6 bases). V lost 3 bases and J 0 bases, leaving 11 bases between the germline ends. Germline V gives CDR1 SGDLS, CDR2 YYNGEE. This CDR3 comprises 15 residues. This CDR3 reads CASSARTASTDTQYF. CDR3 nucleotides: TGTGCCAGCAGCGCCCGGACAGCTAGCACAGATACGCAGTATTTT.